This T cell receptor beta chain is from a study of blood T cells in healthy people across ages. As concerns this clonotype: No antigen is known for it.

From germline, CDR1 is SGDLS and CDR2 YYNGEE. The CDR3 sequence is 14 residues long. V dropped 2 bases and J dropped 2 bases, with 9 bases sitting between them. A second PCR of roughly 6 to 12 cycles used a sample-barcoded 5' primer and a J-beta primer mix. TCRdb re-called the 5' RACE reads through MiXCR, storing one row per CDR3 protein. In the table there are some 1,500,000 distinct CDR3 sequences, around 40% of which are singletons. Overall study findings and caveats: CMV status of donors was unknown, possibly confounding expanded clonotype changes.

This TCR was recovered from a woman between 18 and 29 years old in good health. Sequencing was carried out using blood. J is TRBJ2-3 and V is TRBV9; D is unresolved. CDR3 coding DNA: TGTGCCAGCAGCGTTCCAACTCCCACAGATACGCAGTATTTT. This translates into CASSVPTPTDTQYF.